The 11 T cell receptor beta chains reported below all come from one sample, sequenced in a study of cytotoxic CD8 clonotypes in ibrutinib-treated CLL. Repertoires were generated with immunoSEQ multiplex PCR, while TCRdb's copy carries only in-frame clones and drops some. The table records around 33,000 clones, approximately 69% of them present only once. Sequencing was performed on PBMCs, taken before ibrutinib treatment. The receptors were gathered from a human donor with chronic lymphocytic leukemia.

The chain recombines TRBV19 with TRBJ2-5; no reliable D call. The V and J ends lost 1 base and 3 bases respectively, with 6 bases between them. CDR1 is LNHDA and CDR2 is SQIVND in the germline V gene (reference sequence). The CDR3 runs 13 residues. The CDR3 loop reads CASSIARKETQYF. DNA for the CDR3: TGTGCCAGTAGTATAGCGAGAAAAGAGACCCAGTACTTC.

This chain links TRBV7-9 with TRBJ2-7; D remains unclear. CDR3 length equals 14 residues. Germline CDR1 SEHNR, CDR2 FQNEAQ (reference sequence). V was pared by 5 bases and J by 1 base, with 12 bases between. The CDR3 region has the DNA TGTGCCAGCAGCCCGTTAGGACCGTCCTACGAGCAGTACTTC. Translation: CASSPLGPSYEQYF.

This clone occurred a few times. The chain uses TRBV14 and TRBJ2-7; D not certain. The germline CDR1 and CDR2 sequences are SGHDN and FVKESK. The CDR3 totals 13 residues. The V gene lost 4 bases and the J gene lost 4 bases, with 11 bases spanning the gap. DNA for the CDR3: TGTGCCAGCAGCCCTCTTTCGAGATACGAGCAGTACTTC. It is translated as CASSPLSRYEQYF.

CDR3 residues: CASSLTGSTDTQYF. The CDR3 DNA is TGTGCCAGCAGCTTGACGGGGAGCACAGATACGCAGTATTTT. This sequence joins TRBV7-2 and TRBJ2-3; tentatively, D is TRBD2 (5 bases). The CDR3 is made up of 14 amino acids. CDR1 SGHTA and CDR2 FQGNSA come from the germline V gene. The ends were cut back, 3 bases at V and 0 bases at J, with 7 bases in the middle.

The genes are TRBV11-3 and TRBJ2-3; the D is unclear. The CDR3 has 14 residues. The V end lost 5 bases, the J end lost 2 bases, and 11 bases lay between the germline ends. Germline V lookup: CDR1 SGHNT, CDR2 YENEEA. The CDR3 nucleotides read TGTGCCAGCAGCCTCAATCTCCCCACAGATACGCAGTATTTT. It specifies CASSLNLPTDTQYF. Full variable domain (remainder filled in from reference TRBV11-3 and TRBJ2-3): EAGVVQSPRYKIIEKKQPVAFWCNPISGHNTLYWYLQNLGQGPELLIRYENEEAVDDSQLPKDRFSAERLKGVDSTLKIQPAELGDSAVYLCASSLNLPTDTQYFGPGTRLTVL.

The chain has TRBV2 and TRBJ2-7; 11 bases are shared with TRBD2. V trimming: 6 bases; J trimming: 6 bases; junction bases outside the gene matches: 10. Germline CDR1 is SNHLY and CDR2 is FYNNEI. CDR3 length equals 15 residues. CDR3 coding DNA: TGTGCCAGCAGATACCTGGGACTAGCGGAAAGCGAGCAGTACTTC. Amino acids: CASRYLGLAESEQYF.

V gene TRBV30 combines with J gene TRBJ1-2, with 12 bases fitting TRBD1. Germline CDR1 GTSNPN, CDR2 SVGIG (reference sequence). This CDR3 is built from 12 residues. The ends lost 5 bases at V and 8 bases at J; junction bases unmatched: 3. Here the CDR3 reads CAWGDRGLGYTF. CDR3 bases: TGTGCCTGGGGGGACAGGGGGCTCGGCTACACCTTC. Combining the CDR3 with reference TRBV30 and TRBJ1-2 gives the whole variable domain SQTIHQWPATLVQPVGSPLSLECTVEGTSNPNLYWYRQAAGRGLQLLFYSVGIGQISSEVPQNLSASRPQDRQFILSSKKLLLSDSGFYLCAWGDRGLGYTFGSGTRLTVV.

V gene TRBV4-3 combines with J gene TRBJ2-1; maybe TRBD2 (5 bases). CDR3 length: 14 residues. V was shortened by 1 base and J by 7 bases, with 11 bases between the two germline ends. Germline loops: CDR1 LGHNA, CDR2 YSLEER. CDR3 sequence (DNA): TGCGCCAGCAGCCAAGTTTCTAGCAGTAATGAGCAGTTCTTC. Encoded protein: CASSQVSSSNEQFF.

This chain joins TRBV28 and TRBJ1-4; D not certain. The V gene's germline CDR1 is MDHEN and CDR2 SYDVKM. The CDR3 contains 11 residues. The V end lost 3 bases, the J end lost 5 bases, and 1 base lay between the germline ends. CDR3 coding DNA: TGTGCCAGCAGTTTCAATGAAAAACTGTTTTTT. It is translated as CASSFNEKLFF.

The chain couples TRBV28 to TRBJ2-5, with D tentatively TRBD1 or TRBD2 (6 bases each). Germline-derived CDR1 and CDR2 are MDHEN and SYDVKM. This CDR3 is 13 amino acids long. The V end was cut by 6 bases, the J end by 5 bases, with 13 bases between. The CDR3 DNA follows: TGTGCCAGCAGCCTCGGGGGCTGGGAGACCCAGTACTTC. Encoded protein: CASSLGGWETQYF. Full variable domain (outside the CDR3, taken from reference TRBV28 and TRBJ2-5): DVKVTQSSRYLVKRTGEKVFLECVQDMDHENMFWYRQDPGLGLRLIYFSYDVKMKEKGDIPEGYSVSREKKERFSLILESASTNQTSMYLCASSLGGWETQYFGPGTRLLVL.

The V gene is TRBV7-2, the J gene TRBJ1-5; no clear D gene. This CDR3 is built from 14 residues. CDR1 SGHTA and CDR2 FQGNSA come from the germline V gene. The V end was cut by 5 bases, the J end by 3 bases, with 11 bases between. CDR3 region: CASSPPDHNQPQHF. For the CDR3, the DNA is TGTGCCAGCAGCCCCCCGGACCACAATCAGCCCCAGCATTTT.